Shown below are 29 T cell receptor beta chains from a single sample sequenced in a study of vaccination effects on CD4 cells after COVID-19. Which antigens these TCRs recognize remains unknown. Antigen-specific CD4+ T cells were expanded (with viral peptide pools) by the ViraFEST assay ahead of sequencing. Around day 10 of culture, CD4+ T cells were separated out. The person's infection with SARS-CoV-2, confirmed by PCR, took place between March and December 2020. Clones were read by immunoSEQ multiplex PCR, and TCRdb kept only the in-frame ones, dropping some. The profile shows some 38,000 clones, about 78% of them singletons. The sequencing here drew on CD4+ T cells from PBMCs cultured with HCoV-NL63 spike peptides, taken before COVID-19 vaccination. These receptors originate from a human donor who had a prior SARS-CoV-2 infection.

The genes are TRBV19 and TRBJ2-1; TRBD1 agrees at 10 bases. Trimming took 2 bases from V and 5 from J; bases not matched to a gene: 12. The CDR3 has 18 amino acids. Germline V gene lookup returns CDR1 LNHDA and CDR2 SQIVND (reference sequence). DNA for the CDR3: TGTGCCAGTAGTATATGGACGACAGGGGGCGCAACTAACAATGAGCAGTTCTTC. This encodes CASSIWTTGGATNNEQFF. Full variable domain (outside the CDR3, taken from reference TRBV19 and TRBJ2-1): DGGITQSPKYLFRKEGQNVTLSCEQNLNHDAMYWYRQDPGQGLRLIYYSQIVNDFQKGDIAEGYSVSREKKESFPLTVTSAQKNPTAFYLCASSIWTTGGATNNEQFFGPGTRLTVL.

The V call is TRBV7-2, the J call TRBJ2-5; 8 positions match TRBD2. Losses at the gene ends were 1 base for V and 5 bases for J; bases not matched to a gene: 3. Germline values: CDR1 SGHTA, CDR2 FQGNSA. The CDR3 is 14 amino acids. DNA of the CDR3: TGTGCCAGCAGCTTAGTTGGGACTAGTGAGACCCAGTACTTC. Translation: CASSLVGTSETQYF.

The chain has TRBV6-6 and TRBJ2-1, with 8 positions matching TRBD2. The CDR3 runs 18 residues. V trimming: 5 bases; J trimming: 8 bases; junction bases outside the gene matches: 20. Germline CDR1 is MNHNY and CDR2 is SVGAGI (reference sequence). The CDR3 region has the DNA TGTGCCAGCAGTCGGGCAGGGGACCAGCGGGAGTTTGCCGATGAGCAGTTCTTC. Translation: CASSRAGDQREFADEQFF.

This chain's CDR3 is CASSYFMSGQETQYF. CDR3 nucleotides: TGTGCCAGCAGTTACTTTATGTCAGGGCAAGAGACCCAGTACTTC. The V call is TRBV6-5, the J call TRBJ2-5; D perhaps matches TRBD1 (5 bases). This CDR3 comprises 15 residues. V was cut by 1 base and J by 2 bases, with 11 bases left in between. Germline-derived CDR1 and CDR2 are MNHEY and SVGAGI.

The chain links TRBV7-3 to TRBJ2-3, with no clear D. Germline V gene lookup returns CDR1 SGHTA and CDR2 FQGTGA. This CDR3 has 14 amino acids. Trimming stripped 4 bases from V and 9 bases from J, with 17 bases between. CDR3 residues: CASSSASTETTQYF. In nucleotides, the CDR3 is TGTGCCAGCAGCTCCGCCTCAACCGAAACAACGCAGTATTTT.

V is TRBV11-3 and J is TRBJ2-3; possibly TRBD2 for D (6 bases). The CDR3 covers 14 residues. V was cut by 1 base and J by 2 bases, with 7 bases left in between. CDR1 SGHNT and CDR2 YENEEA come from the germline V gene. The CDR3 DNA sequence: TGTGCCAGCAGCTTAGCGGGAGCCACAGATACGCAGTATTTT. This encodes CASSLAGATDTQYF.

This clone was counted a single time. This chain links TRBV23-1 with TRBJ2-5, with D unresolved. TRBV23-1 is given ORF status, its function remaining uncertain. This CDR3 contains 19 residues. V lost 4 bases and J 5 bases, leaving 29 bases between the germline ends. The CDR3 protein is CASSLNRGLTTFLGETQYF. The CDR3 DNA is TGCGCCAGCAGTCTGAACAGAGGCCTAACCACCTTCCTGGGGGAGACCCAGTACTTC.

V and J are TRBV4-3 and TRBJ1-5; D is unresolved. Between the trimmed V and J ends, which lost 4 bases and 2 bases, there was a span of 12 bases. The CDR3 is 15 amino acids. Germline assignment: CDR1 LGHNA and CDR2 YSLEER. DNA of the CDR3: TGCGCCAGCAGCCTTTCGATTGTAGGCAATCAGCCCCAGCATTTT. Amino acids: CASSLSIVGNQPQHF.

V usage is TRBV7-2 and J usage is TRBJ2-7; the match to TRBD2 covers 7 bases. Germline lookup yields CDR1 SGHTA and CDR2 FQGNSA. V trimming: 1 base; J trimming: 3 bases; junction bases outside the gene matches: 6. This CDR3 is 15 amino acids long. CDR3 loop: CASSLGGGRDYEQYF. CDR3 DNA: TGTGCCAGCAGCTTAGGGGGGGGGAGAGACTACGAGCAGTACTTC.

This chain's CDR3 is CASSPPGTDYGYTF. The DNA for the CDR3 is TGTGCCAGCTCACCACCCGGGACAGACTATGGCTACACCTTC. This chain joins TRBV18 and TRBJ1-2; 7 bases match TRBD1. This CDR3 has 14 residues. The ends lost 0 bases at V and 3 bases at J; junction bases unmatched: 1. Germline CDR1 and CDR2: KGHSH and LQKENI.

The V call is TRBV24-1, the J call TRBJ2-3; TRBD2 matches at 12 bases. Losses at the gene ends were 3 bases for V and 6 bases for J; bases not matched to a gene: 12. Germline CDR1 and CDR2: KGHDR and SFDVKD. The CDR3 contains 18 residues. CDR3 amino acids: CATSDGWASGRAHDTQYF. CDR3 nucleotides: TGTGCCACCAGTGATGGATGGGCTAGCGGGAGGGCACATGATACGCAGTATTTT.

The chain joins TRBV27 to TRBJ2-7; 7 nucleotides match TRBD1. The J segment lost 4 bases and the V segment lost 3 bases, leaving 12 bases of the junction unmatched. This CDR3 spans 16 amino acids. CDR1 is MNHEY, CDR2 SMNVEV, per germline (reference sequence). For the CDR3, the DNA is TGTGCCAGCAGTTTCCCGGACAGGCGTACCCTGTACGAGCAGTACTTC. This sequence encodes CASSFPDRRTLYEQYF.

The gene calls are TRBV19 and TRBJ2-7; the match to TRBD1 covers 10 bases. Per germline, CDR1 LNHDA and CDR2 SQIVND (reference sequence). The CDR3 contains 15 residues. The V and J ends lost 6 bases and 3 bases, in that order; junction bases with no gene match: 8. The CDR3 DNA reads TGTGCCAGTAGGAACGCGGACAGGGGGAACTACGAGCAGTACTTC. It translates to CASRNADRGNYEQYF.

The gene calls are TRBV4-1 and TRBJ2-2; D might be TRBD1 (6 bases). The CDR3 covers 12 residues. CDR1 is MGHRA and CDR2 is YSYEKL in the germline V gene. The germline V and J ends were trimmed by 2 bases and 13 bases, with 11 bases remaining between them. The CDR3 DNA reads TGCGCCAGCAGCCAACTCAGGGGTGGGCTGTTTTTT. It translates to CASSQLRGGLFF.

CDR3 protein: CASSWAGYTF. The CDR3 DNA is TGTGCCAGCAGCTGGGCTGGCTACACCTTC. This rearrangement joins TRBV12-3 or TRBV12-4 to TRBJ1-2; D unclear. Trimming stripped 6 bases from V and 7 bases from J, with 6 bases between. This CDR3 region has 10 residues.

This clone was recorded a few times. The V gene is TRBV15, the J gene TRBJ2-7; D is tentatively TRBD1 or TRBD2 (5 bases each). This CDR3 is 15 amino acids long. Trimming shortened V by 1 base and J by 2 bases, and 12 bases separated the two germline ends. Germline V CDR1 and CDR2: LNHNV, YYDKDF (reference sequence). This CDR3 reads CATSRGGTQAYEQYF. In DNA, the CDR3 is TGTGCCACCAGCAGAGGGGGGACGCAGGCCTACGAGCAGTACTTC.

This clone has just a few counts. The chain employs TRBV4-2 and TRBJ2-3, with 9 bases identical to TRBD2. The V and J ends lost 4 bases and 4 bases, in that order; junction bases with no gene match: 21. The CDR3 extends over 20 amino acids. CDR1 and CDR2 (germline): LGHNA, YNFKEQ. The CDR3 reads CASSPVARSSGSKKADTQYF. In DNA form, the CDR3 reads TGTGCCAGCAGCCCGGTAGCTAGGAGTAGCGGGAGTAAAAAGGCAGATACGCAGTATTTT.

The gene calls are TRBV5-1 and TRBJ1-1, with D perhaps TRBD1 (5 bases). The CDR3 extends over 17 amino acids. Germline V CDR1 and CDR2: SGHRS, YFSETQ. The V and J ends lost 1 base and 0 bases respectively, with 16 bases between them. Here the CDR3 DNA reads TGCGCCAGCAGCTTGTTTCAGGGCTTAGGAATGAACACTGAAGCTTTCTTT. It yields the protein CASSLFQGLGMNTEAFF.

The table lists this clone with a count of one. The V and J genes are TRBV5-6 and TRBJ2-3; 9 positions match TRBD1. V dropped 0 bases and J dropped 0; count of bases not matched to a gene: 2. This CDR3 has 16 amino acids. Germline CDR1 is SGHDT and CDR2 is YYEEEE. CDR3 sequence reads: CASSLVGQGSTDTQYF. The CDR3 DNA reads TGTGCCAGCAGCTTGGTCGGACAGGGGAGCACAGATACGCAGTATTTT.

Only a few counts were recorded for this clone. This chain uses TRBV5-6 with TRBJ2-7, with 8 bases aligning to TRBD2. J was trimmed by 3 bases and V by 1 base; bases with no gene match: 6. The V gene's germline CDR1 is SGHDT and CDR2 YYEEEE. This CDR3 region has 15 residues. In nucleotides, the CDR3 is TGTGCCAGCAGCTTGAGGGCGGGGGGCAACTACGAGCAGTACTTC. Protein product: CASSLRAGGNYEQYF.

This chain uses TRBV19 with TRBJ2-3; D assignment may be TRBD1 or TRBD2 (5 bases each). The CDR3 length is 18 residues. V lost 5 bases and J 3 bases, leaving 24 bases between the germline ends. Per the germline V gene, CDR1 is LNHDA and CDR2 is SQIVND (reference sequence). In nucleotides, the CDR3 is TGTGCCAGTAGTGAGGGGAAGGACCCCACTCAGTCAACAGATACGCAGTATTTT. Translating gives CASSEGKDPTQSTDTQYF.

The V call is TRBV30, the J call TRBJ2-1; TRBD2 agrees at 8 bases. Germline CDR1 and CDR2: GTSNPN and SVGIG (reference sequence). CDR3 length: 17 amino acids. With V trimmed by 2 bases and J by 4 bases, 13 bases remained unmatched. As DNA, the CDR3 is TGTGCCTGGAGTCCAACACGGCGGGGGGCGAGATACAATGAGCAGTTCTTC. Amino acids: CAWSPTRRGARYNEQFF.

The rearrangement links TRBV6-6 to TRBJ2-2; D is undetermined. The CDR3 contains 13 residues. Trimming stripped 6 bases from V and 4 bases from J, with 9 bases between. Germline assignment: CDR1 MNHNY and CDR2 SVGAGI (reference sequence). The CDR3 sequence is CASRPTVTGELFF. CDR3 sequence (DNA): TGTGCCAGCAGGCCCACAGTCACCGGGGAGCTGTTTTTT.

This chain joins TRBV18 and TRBJ1-3; possible D gene TRBD1, 5 bases. Germline CDR1 is KGHSH and CDR2 is LQKENI. Trimming stripped 0 bases from V and 8 bases from J, with 20 bases between. The CDR3 is made up of 17 amino acids. The CDR3 region has the DNA TGTGCCAGCTCACCACCGAGTCTCCGGGACCGGCTAGACACCATATATTTT. This translates into CASSPPSLRDRLDTIYF.

This clone is classed as medium-sized. The V gene is TRBV24-1, the J gene TRBJ2-7, with D tentatively TRBD1 (5 bases). The V and J ends lost 8 bases and 6 bases respectively, with 22 bases between them. The CDR3 loop spans 15 amino acids. Per the germline V gene, CDR1 is KGHDR and CDR2 is SFDVKD. The CDR3 region has the DNA TGTGCCACCAAATATACCAGGGCTGGGGCGTGCGAGCAGTACTTC. Translation: CATKYTRAGACEQYF.

V usage is TRBV5-1 and J usage is TRBJ2-7; possibly TRBD1 for D (5 bases). Trimming took 0 bases from V and 3 from J, leaving 10 bases between them. In germline, CDR1 is SGHRS, CDR2 YFSETQ. This CDR3 has 14 amino acids. CDR3: CASSLARQHYEQYF. CDR3 DNA sequence: TGCGCCAGCAGCTTGGCCCGACAGCACTACGAGCAGTACTTC.

The chain joins TRBV4-2 to TRBJ2-1; tentative D call: TRBD2 (6 bases). V dropped 2 bases and J dropped 6 bases, with 11 bases sitting between them. Germline CDR1 and CDR2: LGHNA and YNFKEQ. CDR3 length: 14 residues. The CDR3 nucleotides are TGTGCCAGCAGCCAACGGGGGACGACCAATGAGCAGTTCTTC. Residues: CASSQRGTTNEQFF.

The genes are TRBV25-1 and TRBJ2-3, with 14 bases identical to TRBD2. The V and J ends lost 5 bases and 5 bases, in that order; junction bases with no gene match: 6. Per the germline V gene, CDR1 is MGHDK and CDR2 is SYGVNS. The CDR3 sequence is 16 residues long. The CDR3 here is CASSQGLAGAVDTQYF. The CDR3 DNA sequence: TGTGCCAGCAGTCAGGGACTAGCGGGGGCTGTAGATACGCAGTATTTT.

The chain links TRBV5-1 to TRBJ2-5; 14 nucleotides match TRBD2. This CDR3 region has 16 residues. Trimming removed 0 bases from V and 6 bases from J; junction bases left unmatched: 4. Per germline, CDR1 SGHRS and CDR2 YFSETQ. CDR3 DNA sequence: TGCGCCAGCAGCTTGGTCGGGACTAGCGGGAGAAAGACCCAGTACTTC. Translation gives CASSLVGTSGRKTQYF.